Shown below are 8 T cell receptor beta chains from a single sample sequenced in a study of blood T cell repertoires in COVID-19. Only in-frame clones appear in the TCRdb table, and some are missing; sequencing was by immunoSEQ multiplex PCR. The sample lists 55,000 or so clones; 70% to 90% were seen once. The source material was peripheral blood. Receptors were obtained from a human donor in a cohort sampled during active COVID-19.

This rearrangement joins TRBV19 to TRBJ1-4; TRBD1 agrees at 10 bases. Per germline, CDR1 LNHDA and CDR2 SQIVND (reference sequence). V shed 7 bases, J shed 7 bases, and the junction held 3 bases outside the gene matches. The CDR3 consists of 13 residues. This chain's CDR3 is CASTRDRGEKLFF. CDR3 DNA sequence: TGTGCCAGTACCCGGGACAGGGGTGAAAAACTGTTTTTT.

The chain has TRBV7-6 and TRBJ2-7; no clear D. The V end lost 3 bases, the J end lost 7 bases, and 10 bases lay between the germline ends. The CDR3 sequence is 12 residues long. Germline CDR1 SGHVS, CDR2 FNYEAQ. The CDR3 nucleotides read TGTGCCAGCAGCTTGATTGTCGGGGAGCAGTACTTC. It yields the protein CASSLIVGEQYF.

The CDR3 sequence is CATSRGQDYGYTF. CDR3 in DNA: TGTGCCACCAGCAGAGGACAGGACTATGGCTACACCTTC. This chain joins TRBV15 and TRBJ1-2, with TRBD1 as a possible D gene (6 bases). Trimming removed 1 base at V and 3 bases at J, with 6 bases between. The V gene's germline CDR1 is LNHNV and CDR2 YYDKDF (reference sequence). This CDR3 contains 13 residues.

This clone was observed a few times. The chain joins TRBV7-9 to TRBJ2-6; possibly TRBD1 for D (6 bases). The V end lost 1 base, the J end lost 4 bases, and 8 bases lay between the germline ends. Germline CDR1 is SEHNR and CDR2 is FQNEAQ (reference sequence). The CDR3 has 15 amino acids. Written as DNA, the CDR3 is TGTGCCAGCAGCTTAGACAGGGTAGGGGCCAACGTCCTGACTTTC. Its protein product is CASSLDRVGANVLTF.

V gene TRBV4-3 combines with J gene TRBJ1-4; tentative D call: TRBD1 (5 bases). This CDR3 is 15 amino acids long. V lost 0 bases, J lost 14 bases, and 19 bases lay in between. Germline V gene lookup returns CDR1 LGHNA and CDR2 YSLEER. CDR3 bases: TGCGCCAGCAGCCAAGATTTAGCAGGGAGGGTGGCGCTGTTTTTT. It is translated as CASSQDLAGRVALFF.

CDR3 residues: CASSLGADQPQHF. CDR3 coding DNA: TGTGCCAGCAGCTTGGGGGCAGATCAGCCCCAGCATTTT. The rearrangement joins TRBV7-2 to TRBJ1-5, with D perhaps TRBD1 (6 bases). V was cut by 3 bases and J by 5 bases, with 8 bases left in between. Germline lookup yields CDR1 SGHTA and CDR2 FQGNSA. This CDR3 region has 13 residues.

This sequence joins TRBV19 and TRBJ2-2, with TRBD1 identical over 11 bases. This CDR3 contains 17 residues. V gave up 4 bases and J gave up 4 bases; unmatched junction bases: 8. Germline V gene sequence: CDR1 LNHDA, CDR2 SQIVND (reference sequence). CDR3 DNA: TGTGCCAGTAGTACCCCTATGGGGACAGGGGGCACCGGGGAGCTGTTTTTT. Translation: CASSTPMGTGGTGELFF.

The genes are TRBV6-5 and TRBJ2-7, with 7 bases identical to TRBD1. The CDR3 is 13 residues long. Per the germline V gene, CDR1 is MNHEY and CDR2 is SVGAGI. With 5 bases clipped from V and 4 bases from J, the junction kept 5 bases outside the gene matches. The CDR3, as DNA: TGTGCCAGCAGTACAGGGGTAATGTACGAGCAGTACTTC. Protein sequence: CASSTGVMYEQYF.